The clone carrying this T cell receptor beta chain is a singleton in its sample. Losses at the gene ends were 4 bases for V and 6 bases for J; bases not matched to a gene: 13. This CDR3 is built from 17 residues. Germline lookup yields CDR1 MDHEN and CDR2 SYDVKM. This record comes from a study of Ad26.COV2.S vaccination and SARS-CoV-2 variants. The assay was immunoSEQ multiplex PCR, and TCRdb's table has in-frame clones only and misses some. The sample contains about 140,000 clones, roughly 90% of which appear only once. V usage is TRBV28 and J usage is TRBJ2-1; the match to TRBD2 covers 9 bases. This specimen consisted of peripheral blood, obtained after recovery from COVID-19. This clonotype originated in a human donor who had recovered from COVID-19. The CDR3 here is CASSSRRAGGSFNEQFF. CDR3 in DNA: TGTGCCAGCAGTTCCAGGAGAGCGGGGGGTTCGTTCAATGAGCAGTTCTTC.